The T cell receptor beta chain under discussion was sequenced for a study of T cell changes during pregnancy in multiple sclerosis. Sequenced by immunoSEQ multiplex PCR; TCRdb stores in-frame clones only, minus some. There are roughly 49,000 clones in the sample; around 95% occur only once, and more than 3% lies in the top ten. Germline CDR1 reads MNHEY; CDR2 reads SMNVEV (reference sequence). V dropped 8 bases and J dropped 3 bases, with 8 bases sitting between them. CDR3 length: 11 residues. The source is a female donor with multiple sclerosis, enrolled in a pregnancy study. The chain employs TRBV27 and TRBJ2-7, with D unclear. The sequenced sample was CD8+ T cells from peripheral blood mononuclear cells, obtained after pregnancy. CDR3 loop: CASRQNYEQYF. The CDR3, as DNA: TGTGCCAGCCGTCAGAACTACGAGCAGTACTTC.